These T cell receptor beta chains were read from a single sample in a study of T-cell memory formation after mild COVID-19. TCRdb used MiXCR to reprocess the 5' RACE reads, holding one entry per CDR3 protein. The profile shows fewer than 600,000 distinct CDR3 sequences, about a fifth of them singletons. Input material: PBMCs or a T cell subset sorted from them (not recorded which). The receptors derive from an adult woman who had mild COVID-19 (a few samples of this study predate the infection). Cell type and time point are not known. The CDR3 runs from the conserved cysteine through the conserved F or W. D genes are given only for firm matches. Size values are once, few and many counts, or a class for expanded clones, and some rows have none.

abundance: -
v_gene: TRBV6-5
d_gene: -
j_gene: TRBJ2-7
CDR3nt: TGTGCCAGCACCCAACAGGCTTCCTACGAGCAGTACTTC
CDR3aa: CASTQQASYEQYF

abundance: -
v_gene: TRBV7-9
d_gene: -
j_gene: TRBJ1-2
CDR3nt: TGTGCCAGCAGCCTGGACGCAACCCTAGCTAACTATGGCTACACCTTC
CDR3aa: CASSLDATLANYGYTF

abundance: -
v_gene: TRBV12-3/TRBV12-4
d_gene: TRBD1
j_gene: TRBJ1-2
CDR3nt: TGTGCCAGCAGTTCATGGGACAGAAACTATGGCTACACCTTC
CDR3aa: CASSSWDRNYGYTF

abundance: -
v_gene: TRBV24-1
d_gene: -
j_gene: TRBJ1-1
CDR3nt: TGTGCCACCAGCGGGGGCACTGAAGCTTTCTTT
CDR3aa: CATSGGTEAFF

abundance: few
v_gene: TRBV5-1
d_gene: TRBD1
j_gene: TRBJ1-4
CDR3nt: TGCGCCAGCAGCTCGGGACAGGAAGGTGAAAAACTGTTTTTT
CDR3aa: CASSSGQEGEKLFF

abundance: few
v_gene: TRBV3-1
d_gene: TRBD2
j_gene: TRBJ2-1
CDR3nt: TGTGCCAGCAGCCAAACGGGACTAGCGAAGCCCAATGAGCAGTTCTTC
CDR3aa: CASSQTGLAKPNEQFF

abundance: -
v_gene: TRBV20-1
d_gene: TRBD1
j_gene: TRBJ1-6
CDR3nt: TGCAGTGCTAGGAGGGGGACAGATAATTCACCCCTCCACTTT
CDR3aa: CSARRGTDNSPLHF

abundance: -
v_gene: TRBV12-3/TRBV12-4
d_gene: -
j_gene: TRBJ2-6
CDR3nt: TGTGCCAGCAGTTTAGAGCAGCTTGTCGACTATTTCTCTGGGGCCAACGTCCTGACTTTC
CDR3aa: CASSLEQLVDYFSGANVLTF

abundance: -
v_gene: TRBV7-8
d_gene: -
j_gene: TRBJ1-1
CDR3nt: TGTGCCAGCAGCTTCTGGGACATCTCTGGGGACACTGAAGCTTTCTTT
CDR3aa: CASSFWDISGDTEAFF

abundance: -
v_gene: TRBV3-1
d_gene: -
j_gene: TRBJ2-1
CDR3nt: TGTGCCAGCAGCCAACATCGGCTTAGATTGGTCTTC
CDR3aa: CASSQHRLRLVF

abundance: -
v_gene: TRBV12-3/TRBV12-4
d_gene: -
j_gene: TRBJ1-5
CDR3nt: TGTGCCAGCAGTTTAGTCAAGGATCAGCCCCAGCATTTT
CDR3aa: CASSLVKDQPQHF

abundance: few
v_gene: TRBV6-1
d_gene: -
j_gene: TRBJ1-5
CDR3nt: TGTGCCAGCACGAGGGGGGTTGCTCAGCCCCAGCATTTT
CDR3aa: CASTRGVAQPQHF

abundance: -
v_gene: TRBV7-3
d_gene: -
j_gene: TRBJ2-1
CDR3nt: TGTGCCAGCAGCTTATTCGAGGGGTCCCCCTACAATGAGCAGTTCTTC
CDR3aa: CASSLFEGSPYNEQFF

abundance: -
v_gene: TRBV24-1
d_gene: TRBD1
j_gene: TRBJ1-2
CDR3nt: TGTGCCACCAGTGATTTCCAACAGGGGCGCTATGGCTACACCTTC
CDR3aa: CATSDFQQGRYGYTF

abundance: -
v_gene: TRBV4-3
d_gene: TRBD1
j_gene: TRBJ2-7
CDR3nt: TGCGCCAGCAGCCAAGATCTCGACAGGGGGCCCTACGAGCAGTACTTC
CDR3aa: CASSQDLDRGPYEQYF

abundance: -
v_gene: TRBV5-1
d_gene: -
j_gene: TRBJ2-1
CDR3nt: TGCGCCAGCAGCCGCCCACAAAATTGGCCCGGGGGAAATGAGCAGTTCTTC
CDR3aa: CASSRPQNWPGGNEQFF

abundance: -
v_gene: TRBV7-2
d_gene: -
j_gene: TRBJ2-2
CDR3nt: TGTGCCAGCAGCTTAGCCGGCGGCCGCCTGATTCCCGGGGAGCTGTTTTTT
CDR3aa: CASSLAGGRLIPGELFF

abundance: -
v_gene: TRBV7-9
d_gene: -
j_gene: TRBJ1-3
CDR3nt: TGTGCCAGCAGCTTAGTACCGGCGGTATCCGGAAACACCATATATTTT
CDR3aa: CASSLVPAVSGNTIYF

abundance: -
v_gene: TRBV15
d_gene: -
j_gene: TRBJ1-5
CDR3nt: TGTGCCACCAGCAGTACAGGGAACAATCAGCCCCAGCATTTT
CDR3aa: CATSSTGNNQPQHF

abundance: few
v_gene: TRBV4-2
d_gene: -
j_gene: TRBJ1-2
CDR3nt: TGTGCCAGCAGCCAAGTGAGGGGAGGGCTTGACTACACCTTC
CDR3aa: CASSQVRGGLDYTF

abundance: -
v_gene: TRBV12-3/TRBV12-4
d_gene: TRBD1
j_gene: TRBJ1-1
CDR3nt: TGTGCCAGCAAGAAGCATCCGGGACAGGTTGTCACTGAAGCTTTCTTT
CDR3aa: CASKKHPGQVVTEAFF

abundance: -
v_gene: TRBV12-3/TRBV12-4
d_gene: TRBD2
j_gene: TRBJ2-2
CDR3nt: TGTGCCAGCAGTCACCCTGCCTCCCGACTAGCGGACCACACCGGGGAGCTGTTTTTT
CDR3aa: CASSHPASRLADHTGELFF

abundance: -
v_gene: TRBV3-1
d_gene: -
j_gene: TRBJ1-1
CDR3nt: TGTGCCAGCAGCCAATACAGCGGGGGCGGCACTGAAGCTTTCTTT
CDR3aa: CASSQYSGGGTEAFF

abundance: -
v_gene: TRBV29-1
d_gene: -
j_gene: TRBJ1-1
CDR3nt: TGCAGCGCCCGCCCGGGGCAAGCTTTCTTT
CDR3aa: CSARPGQAFF

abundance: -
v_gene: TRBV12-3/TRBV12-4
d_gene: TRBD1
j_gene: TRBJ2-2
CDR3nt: TGTGCCAGCAGGGGGACAGACAACACCGGGGAGCTGTTTTTT
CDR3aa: CASRGTDNTGELFF

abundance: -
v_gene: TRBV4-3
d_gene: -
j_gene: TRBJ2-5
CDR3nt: TGCGCCAGCAGCCAAGATTGGGCCGAGGGAAGGGAGACCCAGTACTTC
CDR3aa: CASSQDWAEGRETQYF

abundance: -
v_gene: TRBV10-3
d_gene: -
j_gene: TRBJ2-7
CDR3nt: TGTGCCATCAGTGTTGACACGGTGGGGGAGCAGTACTTC
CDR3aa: CAISVDTVGEQYF

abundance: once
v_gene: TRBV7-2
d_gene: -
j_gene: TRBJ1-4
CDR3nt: TGTGCCAGCAGCCAGGGCAGGAGCTATGAAAAACTGTTTTTT
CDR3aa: CASSQGRSYEKLFF

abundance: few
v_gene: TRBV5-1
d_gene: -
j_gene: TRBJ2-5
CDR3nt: TGCGCCAGCAGCTGGACCTCGGGGCAGTTCCAAGAGACCCAGTACTTC
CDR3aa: CASSWTSGQFQETQYF

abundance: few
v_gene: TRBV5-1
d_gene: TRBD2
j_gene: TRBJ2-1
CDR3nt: TGCGCCAGCGACTCGGGAGGTGGTAATGAGCAGTTCTTC
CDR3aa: CASDSGGGNEQFF

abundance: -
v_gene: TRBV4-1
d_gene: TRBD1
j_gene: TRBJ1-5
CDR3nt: TGCGCCAGCAGCCAAGAGGACAGGCACAATCAGCCCCAGCATTTT
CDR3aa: CASSQEDRHNQPQHF

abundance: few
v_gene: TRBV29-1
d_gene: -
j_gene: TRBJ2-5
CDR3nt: TGCAGCGTTGGGCCCGTGGTCCAAGAGACCCAGTACTTC
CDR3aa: CSVGPVVQETQYF

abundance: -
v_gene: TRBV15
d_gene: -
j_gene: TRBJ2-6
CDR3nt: TGTGCCACCAACCCGACCGGTTCCCCTAGCTCTGGGGCCAACGTCCTGACTTTC
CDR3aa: CATNPTGSPSSGANVLTF

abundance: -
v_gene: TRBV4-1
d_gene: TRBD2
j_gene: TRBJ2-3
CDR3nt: TGCGCCAGCAGCCAAGATCCAAACCCTAGCGGGGGAACAGATACGCAGTATTTT
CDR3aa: CASSQDPNPSGGTDTQYF

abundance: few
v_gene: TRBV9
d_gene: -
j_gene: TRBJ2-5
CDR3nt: TGTGCCAGCAGCCCCGGGACGGAGGTTGGAGAGACCCAGTACTTC
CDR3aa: CASSPGTEVGETQYF

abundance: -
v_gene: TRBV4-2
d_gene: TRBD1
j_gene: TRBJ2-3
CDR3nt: TGTGCCAGCAGCAAGGACAGGTCCACAGATACGCAGTATTTT
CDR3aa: CASSKDRSTDTQYF

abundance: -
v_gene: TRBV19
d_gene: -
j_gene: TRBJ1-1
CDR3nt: TGTGCCAGTAGTATGGGACCGTTCACTGAAGCTTTCTTT
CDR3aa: CASSMGPFTEAFF

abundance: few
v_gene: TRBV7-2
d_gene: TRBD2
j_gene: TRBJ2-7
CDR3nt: TGTGCCAGCAGCCAAGGACTAGCGGGAAACTACGAGCAGTACTTC
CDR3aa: CASSQGLAGNYEQYF

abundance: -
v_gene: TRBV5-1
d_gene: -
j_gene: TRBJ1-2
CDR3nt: TGCGCCAGCAGCTTGGGGGCCACACCTAGGACCTATGGCTACACCTTC
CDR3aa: CASSLGATPRTYGYTF

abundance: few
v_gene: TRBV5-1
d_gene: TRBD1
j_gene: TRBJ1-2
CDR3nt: TGCGCCAGCAGCATATTCGACAGGGGTGGTGGCTACACCTTC
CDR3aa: CASSIFDRGGGYTF

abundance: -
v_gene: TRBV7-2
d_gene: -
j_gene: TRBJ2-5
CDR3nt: TGTGCCAGCAGCTTAGCGTCTCTAGGGCCCCAAGAGACCCAGTACTTC
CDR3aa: CASSLASLGPQETQYF

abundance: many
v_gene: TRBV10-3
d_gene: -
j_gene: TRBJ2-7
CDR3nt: TGTGCCATCAGTGAAAGGGACGAGCAGTACTTC
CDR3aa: CAISERDEQYF

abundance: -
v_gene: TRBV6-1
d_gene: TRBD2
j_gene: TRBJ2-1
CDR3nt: TGTGCCAGCAGGTTAGCGGGGCCGAACGAAGATGAGCAGTTCTTC
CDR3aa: CASRLAGPNEDEQFF

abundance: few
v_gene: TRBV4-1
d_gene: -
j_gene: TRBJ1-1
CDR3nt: TGCGCCAGCAGCCAAGAAAACCGGAGGAACACTGAAGCTTTCTTT
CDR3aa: CASSQENRRNTEAFF

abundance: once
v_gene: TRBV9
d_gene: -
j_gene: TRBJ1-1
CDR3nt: TGTGCCAGCAGCGTAGTGGATAACACTGAAGCTTTCTTT
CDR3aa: CASSVVDNTEAFF

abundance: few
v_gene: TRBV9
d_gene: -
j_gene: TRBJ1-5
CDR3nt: TGTGCCAGCAGCGTAGTAGGGCACCCCAATCAGCCCCAGCATTTT
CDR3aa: CASSVVGHPNQPQHF

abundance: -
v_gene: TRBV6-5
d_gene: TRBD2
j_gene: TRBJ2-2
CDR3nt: TGTGCCAGCACCCAAACCCTATACCCGGGACTAGCGGGGGGGCCCGGCACCGGGGAGCTGTTTTTT
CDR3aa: CASTQTLYPGLAGGPGTGELFF

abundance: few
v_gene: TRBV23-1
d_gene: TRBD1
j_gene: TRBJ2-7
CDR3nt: TGCGCCAGCAGTCAACAGACCGGACAGGGGTCCTACGAGCAGTACTTC
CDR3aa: CASSQQTGQGSYEQYF

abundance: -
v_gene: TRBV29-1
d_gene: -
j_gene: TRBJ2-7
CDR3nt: TGCAGCGTTGCCCAACGACTTTGGCCCGAGCAGTACTTC
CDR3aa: CSVAQRLWPEQYF

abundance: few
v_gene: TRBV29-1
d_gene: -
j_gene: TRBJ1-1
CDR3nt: TGCAGCGTTGAAGATCAAAGGGACCTCAATGGAGCTTTCTTT
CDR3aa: CSVEDQRDLNGAFF

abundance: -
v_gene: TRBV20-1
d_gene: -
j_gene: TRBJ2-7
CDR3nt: TGCAGTGCTAGGGATCAGGGTGGGGTGTTGTACGAGCAGTACTTC
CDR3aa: CSARDQGGVLYEQYF

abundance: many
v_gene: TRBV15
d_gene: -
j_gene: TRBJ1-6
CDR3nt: TGTGCCACCAGCAGGACCGATATGGCGGGGAGTTCACCCCTCCACTTT
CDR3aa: CATSRTDMAGSSPLHF